This T cell receptor (beta chain) was retrieved from a study of blood T cell repertoires in COVID-19 (dated by TCRdb to about 2020). About the study as a whole: The collaborator samples originated in the United States, Italy and Spain and spanned the acute and convalescent phases of COVID-19. The prospective study material was composed of cDNA or gDNA derived from T cells, B-cell-depleted T cells, or PBMCs. The dataset comprised deeply sampled blood TCRbeta repertoires from subjects exposed to, actively infected with, or recovered from COVID-19. The repertoires were made available in a free public database intended to serve as a resource for research on the immune response to SARS-CoV-2. The samples were drawn from two sources: the first 160 participants of the ongoing ImmuneRACE study, and 1,000 to 1,500 subjects contributed by 6 global collaborators. The sample metadata nearly always contained a de-identified subject ID, COVID-19 status, age in years and sex. Where available, HLA class I and class II types were obtained from metadata supplied by the sample provider rather than from assay-based typing. What the research found in general, with its limitations: How much clinical and demographic metadata was included differed by source and by participant, and the metadata was provided uncurated.

The collaborating institutions used their own protocols to collect whole blood in K2EDTA tubes. For TCRbeta analysis, collaborators shipped samples as frozen whole blood, isolated PBMCs, or DNA extracted from either of those sample types. Turning to this clone: Its antigen has not been determined. The sample holds no much larger clone one base away, and base qualities are not on file.

The immunoSEQ Assay, a bias-controlled multiplex PCR, was used to amplify TCRbeta CDR3 regions from genomic DNA. The published analysis was carried out like this. Nucleated cell counts per sample were estimated from amplification of reference gene primers within the assay. To quantify the absolute abundance of each unique TCRbeta CDR3 rearrangement, sequence reads were collapsed and filtered. Productive Simpson clonality was computed per sample as the square root of Simpson's diversity index over productive rearrangements. The clones in this table, taken by TCRdb from immuneACCESS, are in-frame only. Not every clone is retained; where verified, under half of the shortfall comes from an unresolved V gene, and the cause of the rest is unknown. V and J calls and clone size come straight from that table; D and trimming were deduced from the DNA. This sample is represented by 71,000 or so clones; around 87% of them were singletons. The top ten clonotypes cover around 8% of the sample.

From V the trimming removes 4 bases and from J it removes 9 bases, while the gene matches leave 15 bases of the junction unaccounted for. Via the germline V gene (reference sequence), CDR1 is LNHDA and CDR2 SQIVND. From its cysteine to its phenylalanine, the CDR3 spans 17 amino acids. The sequence is cut down to CDR3 DNA, 51 bases in frame from base 1. The receptor was derived from a man aged 50 to 59 with active COVID-19. The sequencing input was peripheral blood. The rearrangement combines TRBV19 with TRBJ2-2; 9 central nucleotides agree with TRBD1. The CDR3 reads CASSTASSTGGTRELFF. The bases are TGTGCCAGTAGTACCGCTTCTTCGACAGGGGGGACCAGGGAGCTGTTTTTT. Supplemented by the reference TRBV19 and TRBJ2-2 proteins around the CDR3, the complete variable domain is DGGITQSPKYLFRKEGQNVTLSCEQNLNHDAMYWYRQDPGQGLRLIYYSQIVNDFQKGDIAEGYSVSREKKESFPLTVTSAQKNPTAFYLCASSTASSTGGTRELFFGEGSRLTVL.